This TCR beta chain was observed in a study of shared clonotypes between healthy human individuals. In the study overall: For every donor, three CD4 naive, three CD4 memory, two CD8 naive and one CD8 memory plates were used. Broader study findings: Specimens sampled were limited to blood, with tissue repertoires likely differing.

A remark on this clone: Its specificity is not known.

Those who donated were healthy HIV-negative adults, with no recent acute infections or vaccinations reported. This CDR3 comprises 18 residues. Germline V lookup: CDR1 SGHAT, CDR2 FQNNGV. The J segment lost 0 bases and the V segment lost 4 bases, leaving 5 bases of the junction unmatched. Here immunoSEQ multiplex PCR was the method, and the copy in TCRdb shows in-frame clones only, minus some. Among some 2,100,000 clones, approximately 95% were seen once, and the ten largest hold 0.13%. The J gene is TRBJ2-6, the V gene TRBV11-2, with TRBD2 matching over 11 bases. This sequence was found in a man aged 18 to 29 in good health. The material sequenced was naive CD4+ T cells sorted from blood. Subset: CD45RA+ positively selected. The CDR3 spells CASSSGTSGYSGANVLTF. CDR3 coding DNA: TGTGCCAGCAGCTCCGGGACTAGCGGTTACTCTGGGGCCAACGTCCTGACTTTC.